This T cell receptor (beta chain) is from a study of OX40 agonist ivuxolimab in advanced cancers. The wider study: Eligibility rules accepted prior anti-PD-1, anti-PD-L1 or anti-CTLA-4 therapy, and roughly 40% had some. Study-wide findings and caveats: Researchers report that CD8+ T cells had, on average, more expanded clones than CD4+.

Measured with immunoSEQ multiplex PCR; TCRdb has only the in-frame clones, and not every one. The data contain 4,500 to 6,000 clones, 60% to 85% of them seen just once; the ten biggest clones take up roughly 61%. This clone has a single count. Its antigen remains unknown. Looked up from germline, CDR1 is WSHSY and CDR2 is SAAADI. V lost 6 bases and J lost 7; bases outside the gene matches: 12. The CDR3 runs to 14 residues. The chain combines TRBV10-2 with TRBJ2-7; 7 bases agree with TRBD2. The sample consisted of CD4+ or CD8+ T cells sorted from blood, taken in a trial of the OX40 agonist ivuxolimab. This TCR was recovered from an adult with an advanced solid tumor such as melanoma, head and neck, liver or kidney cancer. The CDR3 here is CASRDPGEGREQYF. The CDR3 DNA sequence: TGCGCCAGCAGGGATCCGGGGGAGGGAAGAGAGCAGTACTTC.